The clone carrying this T cell receptor (beta chain) was picked up many times. TCR beta CDR3 amplification used RNA transcripts. First-round RT-PCR relied on HTBI primers, and a second-round multiplex PCR came next. TCRdb reanalysed the multiplex PCR reads using MiXCR and keeps one entry per CDR3 protein. Of hundreds of thousands of distinct CDR3 sequences listed, about two fifths are singletons. This entry belongs to a study of Graves' ophthalmopathy and Graves' hyperthyroidism. CDR1 and CDR2 (germline): SGHRS, YFSETQ. The junction had 2 bases not matched to a gene; V was cut back by 0 bases and J by 1 base. The CDR3 extends over 15 amino acids.

Sequences were obtained from peripheral blood. V gene TRBV5-1 combines with J gene TRBJ2-5; 8 bases match TRBD2. The sequence derives from an adult man with Graves' ophthalmopathy. CDR3 DNA sequence: TGCGCCAGCAGCTTGGGGACTAGCACCCAAGAGACCCAGTACTTC. This encodes CASSLGTSTQETQYF.